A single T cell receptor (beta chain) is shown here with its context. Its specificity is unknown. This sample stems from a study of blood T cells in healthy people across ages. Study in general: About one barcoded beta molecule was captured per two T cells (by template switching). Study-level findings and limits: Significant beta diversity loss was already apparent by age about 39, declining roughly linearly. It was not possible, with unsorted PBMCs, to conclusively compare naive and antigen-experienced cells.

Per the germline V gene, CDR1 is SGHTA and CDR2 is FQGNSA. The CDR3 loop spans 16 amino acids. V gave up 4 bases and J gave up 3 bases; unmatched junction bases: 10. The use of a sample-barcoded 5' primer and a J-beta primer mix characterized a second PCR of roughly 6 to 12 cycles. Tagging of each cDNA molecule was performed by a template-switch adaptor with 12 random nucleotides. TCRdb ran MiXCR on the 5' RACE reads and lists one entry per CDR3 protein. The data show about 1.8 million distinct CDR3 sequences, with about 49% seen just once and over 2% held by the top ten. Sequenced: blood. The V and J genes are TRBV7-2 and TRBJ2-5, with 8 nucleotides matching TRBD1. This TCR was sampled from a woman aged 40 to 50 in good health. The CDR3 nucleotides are TGTGCCAGCAGCTCAGGGACAGGCCAGGTGAAAGAGACCCAGTACTTC. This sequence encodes CASSSGTGQVKETQYF.